The entry that follows covers one TCR beta chain sequence. Trimming pared 4 bases from V and 4 bases from J, leaving 19 bases between. The CDR3 has 16 residues. Germline V gene lookup returns CDR1 KGHSH and CDR2 LQKENI. This sample was taken from a study of blood T cell repertoires in COVID-19. In the original analysis: Estimation of nucleated cell counts was performed using reference gene primer amplification. Clones were read by immunoSEQ multiplex PCR, and TCRdb kept only the in-frame ones, dropping some. V and J calls and clone size follow that table, whereas D and trimming were derived from the DNA. The table includes 100,000 to 150,000 clones, 70% to 90% detected once.

This receptor was identified in a woman in her forties or fifties with acute or convalescent COVID-19. The sequenced sample consisted of peripheral blood. The chain employs TRBV18 and TRBJ1-2; D is undetermined. The CDR3 spells CASSLEEGMGIYGYTF. CDR3 bases: TGTGCCAGCTCACTAGAGGAGGGAATGGGAATCTATGGCTACACCTTC.